The rows below give T cell receptor beta chains drawn from one sample of a study of blood T cell repertoires in COVID-19. Some clones are missing from TCRdb's copy, which holds only in-frame ones; the method was immunoSEQ multiplex PCR. The sample shows hundreds of thousands of clones, around 82% of them seen only once. The specimen sequenced was peripheral blood. These receptors came from a woman between 35 and 50 years old with active or convalescent COVID-19. The CDR3 runs from the conserved cysteine through the conserved F or W. The D gene is left open where the match is weak. Rows give clone size only sometimes, using once, few, many, or a class for an expanded clone.

TRBJ1-4 . . TRBV12-5 CASGFTEEKLFF TGTGCTAGTGGTTTCACCGAGGAAAAACTGTTTTTT
TRBJ2-2 . . TRBV7-9 CASSSPGDTGELFF TGTGCCAGCAGCTCCCCCGGGGACACCGGGGAGCTGTTTTTT
TRBJ2-2 . . TRBV5-4 CASSLGISKNTGELFF TGTGCCAGCAGCTTGGGAATTAGCAAGAACACCGGGGAGCTGTTTTTT
TRBJ1-1 . . TRBV11-2 CASSLGLQVTNTEAFF TGTGCCAGCAGCTTAGGGTTACAGGTTACGAACACTGAAGCTTTCTTT
TRBJ2-7 TRBD2 . TRBV9 CASSVEPGGSLGEQYF TGTGCCAGCAGCGTAGAGCCGGGAGGTTCACTTGGCGAGCAGTACTTC
TRBJ2-1 TRBD1 . TRBV11-2 CASSLDRGSLNEQFF TGTGCCAGCAGCTTGGACAGGGGGTCGCTGAATGAGCAGTTCTTC
TRBJ2-3 TRBD2 . TRBV27 CASSVGTSIADTQYF TGTGCCAGCAGTGTAGGGACTAGCATAGCAGATACGCAGTATTTT
TRBJ2-6 . . TRBV2 CASRGSSGANVLTF TGTGCCAGCAGAGGGAGCTCTGGGGCCAACGTCCTGACTTTC
TRBJ2-7 . once TRBV18 CASSPPAGLYEQYF TGTGCCAGCTCACCACCTGCGGGACTCTACGAGCAGTACTTC
TRBJ2-1 TRBD1 . TRBV12-3/TRBV12-4 CASSLTGADEQFF TGTGCCAGCAGTTTGACAGGGGCCGATGAGCAGTTCTTC
TRBJ1-1 TRBD1 . TRBV19 CATRDRALNTEAFF TGTGCCACCCGGGACAGGGCCCTGAACACTGAAGCTTTCTTT
TRBJ2-7 TRBD2 . TRBV3-1/TRBV3-2 CASSQSAGHYEQYF TGTGCCAGCAGCCAATCAGCGGGGCACTACGAGCAGTACTTC
TRBJ1-6 TRBD1 few TRBV2 CASTGQPDSPLHF TGTGCCAGCACGGGACAGCCAGATTCACCCCTCCACTTT
TRBJ1-3 . . TRBV24-1 CATGAGNSGNTIYF TGTGCCACGGGGGCAGGGAACTCTGGAAACACCATATATTTT
TRBJ2-3 . . TRBV27 CASSLSEGDPTDTQYF TGTGCCAGCAGTTTATCGGAAGGGGATCCCACAGATACGCAGTATTTT
TRBJ1-3 TRBD1 . TRBV9 CASSRTGIGNTIYF TGTGCCAGCAGCCGGACAGGGATTGGAAACACCATATATTTT
TRBJ1-2 . . TRBV6-4 CASSETGRGYGYTF TGTGCCAGCAGTGAGACAGGTCGGGGCTATGGCTACACCTTC
TRBJ1-2 TRBD1 . TRBV27 CASSSGTGWIYGYTF TGTGCCAGCAGTTCAGGGACAGGATGGATCTATGGCTACACCTTC
TRBJ2-3 TRBD2 once TRBV19 CASSIGSGLAGSTDTQYF TGTGCCAGTAGTATAGGTTCGGGACTAGCGGGTAGCACAGATACGCAGTATTTT
TRBJ2-1 . . TRBV7-8 CASSLGLGSNEQFF TGTGCCAGCAGCTTAGGACTAGGGTCCAATGAGCAGTTCTTC
TRBJ1-1 TRBD1 . TRBV27 CASRQGDTEAFF TGTGCCAGCAGACAGGGGGACACTGAAGCTTTCTTT
TRBJ1-6 . . TRBV4-1 CASSQDVGQLHF TGCGCCAGCAGCCAAGATGTGGGCCAGCTCCACTTT
TRBJ1-5 TRBD1 . TRBV18 CASSPFSGGSIGNQPQHF TGTGCCAGCTCACCATTTTCAGGGGGCAGTATCGGCAATCAGCCCCAGCATTTT
TRBJ2-1 TRBD2 . TRBV10-1 CASSELRPTSGSGYVNEQFF TGCGCCAGCAGTGAGCTCCGTCCGACTAGCGGGAGTGGCTATGTCAATGAGCAGTTCTTC
TRBJ1-2 TRBD1 . TRBV5-4 CASSLTTGDYGYTF TGTGCCAGCAGCTTGACAACAGGGGACTATGGCTACACCTTC
TRBJ1-2 . . TRBV19 CASSMQFHAVDHYGYTF TGTGCCAGTAGTATGCAGTTCCACGCGGTCGATCACTATGGCTACACCTTC
TRBJ2-7 . few TRBV25-1 CASTGPYEQYF TGTGCCAGCACAGGCCCCTACGAGCAGTACTTC
TRBJ1-6 . . TRBV27 CASRVGTNSPLHF TGTGCCAGCAGAGTGGGCACAAATTCACCCCTCCACTTT
TRBJ2-6 TRBD1 . TRBV5-4 CASSGQGAGANVLTF TGTGCCAGCAGCGGGCAGGGGGCCGGGGCCAACGTCCTGACTTTC
TRBJ2-6 TRBD1 . TRBV27 CASKASLWFSPGQGSPGANVLTF TGTGCCAGCAAGGCTTCGCTTTGGTTCTCACCGGGACAGGGTTCCCCTGGGGCCAACGTCCTGACTTTC
TRBJ2-3 TRBD2 . TRBV5-1 CASSPLPSGGGTDTQYF TGCGCCAGCAGCCCCCTCCCTAGCGGGGGGGGCACAGATACGCAGTATTTT
TRBJ2-1 . once TRBV7-3 CASSLIPGHSDNEQFF TGTGCCAGCAGCTTAATACCTGGGCATTCCGACAATGAGCAGTTCTTC
TRBJ1-1 TRBD1 . TRBV11-2 CASSHSRTGYREAFF TGTGCCAGCAGCCATTCAAGGACAGGGTACCGAGAAGCTTTCTTT
TRBJ1-2 . few TRBV27 CASRKHGYGYTF TGTGCCAGCAGAAAGCACGGCTATGGCTACACCTTC
TRBJ2-2 . once TRBV5-1 CASSPGSGELFF TGCGCCAGCAGCCCAGGCTCCGGGGAGCTGTTTTTT
TRBJ2-1 TRBD2 . TRBV7-3 CASSLKRGLVGDYNEQFF TGTGCCAGCAGCTTAAAGCGGGGCCTAGTGGGGGACTACAATGAGCAGTTCTTC
TRBJ1-2 . . TRBV19 CASSRLTGFGGGYTF TGTGCCAGTTCCCGACTGACAGGTTTTGGTGGGGGCTACACCTTC
TRBJ2-2 . . TRBV5-1 CASSTVGELFF TGCGCCAGCAGCACGGTGGGGGAGCTGTTTTTT
TRBJ1-3 . . TRBV6-1 CASSEVGNTIYF TGTGCCAGCAGTGAAGTAGGAAACACCATATATTTT
TRBJ1-6 . . TRBV4-1 CASSQAVPGHLNSPLHF TGCGCCAGCAGCCAAGCGGTTCCGGGACACCTAAATTCACCCCTCCACTTT
TRBJ1-1 TRBD1 . TRBV27 CASSLSHRGYTEAFF TGTGCCAGCAGTTTATCGCACAGGGGGTACACTGAAGCTTTCTTT
TRBJ1-2 . few TRBV6-5 CASSSGGRYGYTF TGTGCCAGCAGTAGCGGGGGGCGCTATGGCTACACCTTC
TRBJ2-3 . . TRBV23-1 CASSPKSDEGPTDTQYF TGCGCCAGCAGTCCTAAGAGTGACGAGGGTCCCACAGATACGCAGTATTTT
TRBJ2-3 TRBD2 . TRBV5-6 CASSTTLVAGGVDTQYF TGTGCCAGCAGCACCACCCTAGTAGCGGGAGGCGTAGATACGCAGTATTTT
TRBJ1-4 TRBD1 . TRBV6-2/TRBV6-3 CASSWGQYNEKLFF TGTGCCAGCAGTTGGGGACAGTATAATGAAAAACTGTTTTTT
TRBJ1-2 TRBD1 once TRBV28 CASSWTGADVLDGYTF TGTGCCAGCAGTTGGACAGGGGCCGACGTGCTGGATGGCTACACCTTC
TRBJ1-2 . few TRBV12-3/TRBV12-4 CASSFNRLYGYTF TGTGCCAGCAGTTTTAACAGGCTATATGGCTACACCTTC
TRBJ1-5 . . TRBV6-5 CASIERGPGPQHF TGTGCCAGCATCGAAAGGGGTCCCGGGCCCCAGCATTTT
TRBJ2-1 TRBD2 . TRBV24-1 CATSESSGRTYEQFF TGTGCCACCAGTGAAAGTAGCGGGAGAACGTATGAGCAGTTCTTC